A single sample is the source of the 2 T cell receptor beta chains below, sequenced in a study of cytomegalovirus exposure and HLA in healthy donors. The PCR had 60 Vbeta and 13 Jbeta primers. Data came from immunoSEQ multiplex PCR; TCRdb stores just in-frame clones and leaves some out. The sample lists around 150,000 clones, 82% occurring once. Sample: PBMCs. These TCRs come from a girl under 18 in good health and CMV-seropositive.

V is TRBV6-5 and J is TRBJ1-1; D is ambiguous. Per germline, CDR1 MNHEY and CDR2 SVGAGI. The CDR3 runs 12 residues. Trimming pared 7 bases from V and 2 bases from J, leaving 8 bases between. The CDR3 DNA reads TGTGCCAGCACCCGGGGAAACACTGAAGCTTTCTTT. Encoded protein: CASTRGNTEAFF.

This rearrangement joins TRBV11-2 to TRBJ2-5; TRBD2 aligns across 7 bases. Looked up from germline, CDR1 is SGHAT and CDR2 is FQNNGV. The CDR3 totals 14 residues. V shed 1 base and J 5 bases; nucleotides not matched to a gene: 4. The CDR3 nucleotides are TGTGCCAGCAGCTTAGTCGGGACTACGGAGACCCAGTACTTC. It encodes CASSLVGTTETQYF.